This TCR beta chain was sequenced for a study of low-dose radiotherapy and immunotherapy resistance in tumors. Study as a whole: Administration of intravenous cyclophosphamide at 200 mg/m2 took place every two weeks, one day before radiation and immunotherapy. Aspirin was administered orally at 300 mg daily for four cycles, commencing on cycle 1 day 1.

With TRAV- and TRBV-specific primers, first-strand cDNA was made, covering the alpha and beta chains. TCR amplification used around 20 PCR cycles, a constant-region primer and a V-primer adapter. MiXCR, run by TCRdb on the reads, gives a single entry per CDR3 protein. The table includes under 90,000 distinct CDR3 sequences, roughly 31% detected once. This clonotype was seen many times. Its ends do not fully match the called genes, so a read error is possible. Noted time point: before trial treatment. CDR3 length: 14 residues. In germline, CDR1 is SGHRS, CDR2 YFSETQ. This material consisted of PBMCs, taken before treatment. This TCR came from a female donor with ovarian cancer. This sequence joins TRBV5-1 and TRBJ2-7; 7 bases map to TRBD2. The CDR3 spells CASSLSGTTYEQYF. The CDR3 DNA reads TGTGCCAGCAGCTTGTCCGGGACTACCTACGAGCAGTACTTC. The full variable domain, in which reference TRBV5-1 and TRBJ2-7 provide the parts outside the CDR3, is KAGVTQTPRYLIKTRGQQVTLSCSPISGHRSVSWYQQTPGQGLQFLFEYFSETQRNKGNFPGRFSGRQFSNSRSEMNVSTLELGDSALYLCASSLSGTTYEQYFGPGTRLTVT.